This is a list of T cell receptor beta chains from one sample in a study of cytomegalovirus exposure and HLA in healthy donors. Using immunoSEQ multiplex PCR, the repertoire was profiled, and TCRdb retains in-frame clones only, with some absent. This table has about 150,000 clones, 75% to 85% appearing once. Sequenced input: PBMCs. The receptors stem from a woman aged 45-59 years in good health and CMV-seropositive. Both conserved end residues are part of each CDR3. The D gene is left open where the match is weak. Expanded clones get a size class; other rows say once, few or many, or leave the size out.

d_call: .
v_call: TRBV7-9
j_call: TRBJ1-4
clone_size: .
cdr3_aa: CASSLAGREKLFF
cdr3_nt: TGTGCCAGCAGCTTGGCAGGGCGGGAAAAACTGTTTTTT

d_call: TRBD2
v_call: TRBV9
j_call: TRBJ2-3
clone_size: .
cdr3_aa: CASNPSGRATDTQYF
cdr3_nt: TGTGCCAGCAACCCTAGCGGGAGGGCCACAGATACGCAGTATTTT

d_call: .
v_call: TRBV30
j_call: TRBJ2-7
clone_size: .
cdr3_aa: CAWSYEPEQYF
cdr3_nt: TGTGCCTGGAGTTACGAGCCTGAGCAGTACTTC

d_call: .
v_call: TRBV7-9
j_call: TRBJ1-1
clone_size: .
cdr3_aa: CAAPPGDAQDTEAFF
cdr3_nt: TGTGCCGCCCCGCCCGGGGATGCTCAGGACACTGAAGCTTTCTTT

d_call: .
v_call: TRBV29-1
j_call: TRBJ2-7
clone_size: .
cdr3_aa: CSVRSSYEQYF
cdr3_nt: TGCAGCGTTCGGAGCAGCTACGAGCAGTACTTC

d_call: .
v_call: TRBV29-1
j_call: TRBJ2-3
clone_size: once
cdr3_aa: CSVGWGADTQYF
cdr3_nt: TGCAGCGTTGGGTGGGGCGCAGATACGCAGTATTTT

d_call: TRBD1
v_call: TRBV5-8
j_call: TRBJ1-5
clone_size: .
cdr3_aa: CASSFLQGADQPQHF
cdr3_nt: TGTGCCAGCAGCTTCTTACAGGGGGCGGATCAGCCCCAGCATTTT

d_call: TRBD2
v_call: TRBV7-9
j_call: TRBJ2-5
clone_size: .
cdr3_aa: CASSPRLAGGWETQYF
cdr3_nt: TGTGCCAGCAGCCCGAGACTAGCGGGAGGTTGGGAGACCCAGTACTTC

d_call: TRBD1
v_call: TRBV28
j_call: TRBJ1-4
clone_size: once
cdr3_aa: CASSSGQFGGKLFF
cdr3_nt: TGTGCCAGCAGCTCGGGACAGTTTGGTGGAAAACTGTTTTTT

d_call: TRBD1
v_call: TRBV4-1
j_call: TRBJ1-4
clone_size: .
cdr3_aa: CASSQVSSAGGGEKLFF
cdr3_nt: TGCGCCAGCAGCCAAGTCAGTTCGGCAGGGGGTGGGGAAAAACTGTTTTTT

d_call: .
v_call: TRBV5-1
j_call: TRBJ1-4
clone_size: .
cdr3_aa: CASSFVPPGVGGNEKLFF
cdr3_nt: TGCGCCAGCAGCTTTGTCCCTCCAGGGGTGGGGGGGAATGAAAAACTGTTTTTT